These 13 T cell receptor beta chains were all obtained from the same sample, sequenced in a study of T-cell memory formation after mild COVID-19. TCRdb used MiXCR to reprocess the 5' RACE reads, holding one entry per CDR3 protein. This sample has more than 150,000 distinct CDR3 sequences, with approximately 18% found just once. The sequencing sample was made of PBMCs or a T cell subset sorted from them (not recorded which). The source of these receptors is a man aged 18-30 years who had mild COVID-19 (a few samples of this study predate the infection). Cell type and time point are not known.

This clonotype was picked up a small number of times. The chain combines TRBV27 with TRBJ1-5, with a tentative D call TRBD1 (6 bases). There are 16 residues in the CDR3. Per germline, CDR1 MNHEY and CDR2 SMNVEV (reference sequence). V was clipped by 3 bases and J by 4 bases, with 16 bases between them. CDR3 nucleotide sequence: TGTGCCAGCAGTTTGTTTGGCCAGGGGCGAAATCAGCCCCAGCATTTT. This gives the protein CASSLFGQGRNQPQHF.

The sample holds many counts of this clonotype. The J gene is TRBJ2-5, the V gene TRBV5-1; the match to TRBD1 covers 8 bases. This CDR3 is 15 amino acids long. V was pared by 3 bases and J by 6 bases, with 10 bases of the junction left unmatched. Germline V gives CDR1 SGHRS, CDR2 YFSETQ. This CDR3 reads CASSSPQGERKTQYF. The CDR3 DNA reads TGCGCCAGCAGCTCACCACAGGGGGAGAGGAAGACCCAGTACTTC.

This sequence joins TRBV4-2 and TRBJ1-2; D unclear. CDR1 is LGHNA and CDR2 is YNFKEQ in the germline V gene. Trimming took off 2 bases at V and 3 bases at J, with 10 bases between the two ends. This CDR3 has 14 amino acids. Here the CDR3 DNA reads TGTGCCAGCAGCCAACTCGACAAGGACTATGGCTACACCTTC. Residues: CASSQLDKDYGYTF.

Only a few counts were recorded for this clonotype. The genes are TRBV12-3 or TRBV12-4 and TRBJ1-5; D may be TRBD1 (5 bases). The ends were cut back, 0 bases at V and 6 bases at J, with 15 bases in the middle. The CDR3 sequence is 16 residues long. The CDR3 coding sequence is TGTGCCAGCAGTTTAGCTCGGCGATCGGGGCTTCAGCCCCAGCATTTT. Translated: CASSLARRSGLQPQHF.

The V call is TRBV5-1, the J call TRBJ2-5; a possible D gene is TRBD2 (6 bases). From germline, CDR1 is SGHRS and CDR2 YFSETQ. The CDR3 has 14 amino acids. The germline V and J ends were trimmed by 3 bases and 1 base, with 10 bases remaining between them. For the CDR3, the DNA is TGCGCCAGCAGCTCCCAGGGAGGCCAAGAGACCCAGTACTTC. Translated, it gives CASSSQGGQETQYF. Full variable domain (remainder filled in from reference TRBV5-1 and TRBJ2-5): KAGVTQTPRYLIKTRGQQVTLSCSPISGHRSVSWYQQTPGQGLQFLFEYFSETQRNKGNFPGRFSGRQFSNSRSEMNVSTLELGDSALYLCASSSQGGQETQYFGPGTRLLVL.

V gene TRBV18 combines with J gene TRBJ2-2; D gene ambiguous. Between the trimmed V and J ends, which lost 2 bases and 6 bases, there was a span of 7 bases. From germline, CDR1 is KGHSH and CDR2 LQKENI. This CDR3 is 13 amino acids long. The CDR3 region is CASSPDEAGELFF. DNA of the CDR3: TGTGCCAGCTCACCAGATGAGGCCGGGGAGCTGTTTTTT.

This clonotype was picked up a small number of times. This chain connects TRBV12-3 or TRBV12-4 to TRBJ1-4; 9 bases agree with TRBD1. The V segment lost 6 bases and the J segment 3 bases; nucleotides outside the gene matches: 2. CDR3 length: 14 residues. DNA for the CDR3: TGTGCCAGCAGGGGGACAGGGCCTAATGAAAAACTGTTTTTT. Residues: CASRGTGPNEKLFF.

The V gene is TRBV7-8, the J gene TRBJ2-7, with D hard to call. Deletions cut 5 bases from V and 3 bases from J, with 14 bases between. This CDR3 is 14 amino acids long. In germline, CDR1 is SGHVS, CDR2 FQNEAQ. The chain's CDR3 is CASSHGRAGYEQYF. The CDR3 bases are TGTGCCAGCAGCCACGGACGGGCAGGCTACGAGCAGTACTTC.

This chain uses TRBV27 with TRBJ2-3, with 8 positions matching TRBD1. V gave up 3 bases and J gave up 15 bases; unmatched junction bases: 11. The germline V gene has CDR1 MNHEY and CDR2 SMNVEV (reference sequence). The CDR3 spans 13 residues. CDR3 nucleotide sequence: TGTGCCAGCAGTTTTCGCTTACAGGGGGTGGAATATTTT. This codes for CASSFRLQGVEYF.

The CDR3 bases are TGCAGTGCAAGGGTCGTTAGCACAGATACGCAGTATTTT. Its translation: CSARVVSTDTQYF. The chain recombines TRBV20-1 with TRBJ2-3; no clear D gene. From germline, CDR1 is DFQATT and CDR2 SNEGSKA (reference sequence). V was trimmed by 6 bases and J by 0 bases, leaving 10 bases between them. The CDR3 has 13 amino acids.

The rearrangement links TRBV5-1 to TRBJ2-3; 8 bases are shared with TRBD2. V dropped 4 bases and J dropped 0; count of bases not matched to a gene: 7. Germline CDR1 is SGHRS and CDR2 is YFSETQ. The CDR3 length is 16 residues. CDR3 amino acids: CASSQTGGVSTDTQYF. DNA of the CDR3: TGCGCCAGCAGCCAAACCGGGGGGGTTAGCACAGATACGCAGTATTTT.

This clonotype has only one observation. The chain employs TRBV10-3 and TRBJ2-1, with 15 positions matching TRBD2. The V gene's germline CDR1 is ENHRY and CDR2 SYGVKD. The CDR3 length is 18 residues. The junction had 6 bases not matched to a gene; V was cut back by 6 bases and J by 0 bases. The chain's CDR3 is CAIRTGTSGGNSYNEQFF. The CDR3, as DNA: TGTGCCATCAGGACCGGGACTAGCGGGGGGAACTCCTACAATGAGCAGTTCTTC.

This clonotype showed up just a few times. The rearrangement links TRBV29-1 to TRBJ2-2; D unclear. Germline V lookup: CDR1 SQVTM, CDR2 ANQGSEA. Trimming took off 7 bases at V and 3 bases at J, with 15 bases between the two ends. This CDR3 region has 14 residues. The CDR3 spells CSARQSGDTGELFF. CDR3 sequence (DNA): TGCAGCGCTCGACAATCTGGCGACACCGGGGAGCTGTTTTTT.